This T cell receptor (beta chain) was identified during a study of cytomegalovirus exposure and HLA in healthy donors. V gave up 1 base and J gave up 3 bases, with 10 bases separating them. The CDR3 has 16 amino acids. Germline CDR1 and CDR2: MGHRA and YSYEKL. The PCR ran on 60 Vbeta and 13 Jbeta primers. Clones were sequenced by immunoSEQ multiplex PCR, and TCRdb holds only the in-frame ones, with some missing. Of about 190,000 clones in the sample, about 90% are singletons; the top ten hold around 1%. This rearrangement joins TRBV4-1 to TRBJ1-6; D not resolved. The source of this sequence is a boy aged 2 to 10 in good health and CMV-seronegative. The material sequenced was PBMCs. The CDR3 nucleotides read TGCGCCAGCAGCCAAGTGTGGTCAGACTATAATTCACCCCTCCACTTT. It translates to CASSQVWSDYNSPLHF.